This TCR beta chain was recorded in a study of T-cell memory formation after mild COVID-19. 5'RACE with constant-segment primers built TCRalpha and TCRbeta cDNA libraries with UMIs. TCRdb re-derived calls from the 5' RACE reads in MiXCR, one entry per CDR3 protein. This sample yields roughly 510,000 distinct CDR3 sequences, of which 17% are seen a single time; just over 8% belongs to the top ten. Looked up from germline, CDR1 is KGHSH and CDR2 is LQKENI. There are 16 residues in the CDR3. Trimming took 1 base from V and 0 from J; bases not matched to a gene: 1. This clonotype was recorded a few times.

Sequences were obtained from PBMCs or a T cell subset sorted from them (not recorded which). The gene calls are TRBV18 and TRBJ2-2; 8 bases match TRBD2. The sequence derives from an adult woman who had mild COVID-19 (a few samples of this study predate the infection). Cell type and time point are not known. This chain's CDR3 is CASSPRLATNTGELFF. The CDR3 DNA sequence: TGTGCCAGCTCACCACGACTAGCGACGAACACCGGGGAGCTGTTTTTT.